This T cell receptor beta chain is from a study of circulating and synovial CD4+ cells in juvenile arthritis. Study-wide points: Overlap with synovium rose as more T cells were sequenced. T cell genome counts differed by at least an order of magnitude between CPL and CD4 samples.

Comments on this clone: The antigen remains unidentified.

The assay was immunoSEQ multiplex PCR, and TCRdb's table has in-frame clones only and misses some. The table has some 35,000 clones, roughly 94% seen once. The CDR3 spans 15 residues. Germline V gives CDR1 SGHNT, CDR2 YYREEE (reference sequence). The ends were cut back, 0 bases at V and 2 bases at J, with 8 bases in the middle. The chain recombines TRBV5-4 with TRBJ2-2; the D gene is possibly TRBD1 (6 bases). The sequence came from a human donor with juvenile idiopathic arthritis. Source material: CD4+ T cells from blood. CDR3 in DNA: TGTGCCAGCAGCTTGGGGGGACAAAACACCGGGGAGCTGTTTTTT. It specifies CASSLGGQNTGELFF.